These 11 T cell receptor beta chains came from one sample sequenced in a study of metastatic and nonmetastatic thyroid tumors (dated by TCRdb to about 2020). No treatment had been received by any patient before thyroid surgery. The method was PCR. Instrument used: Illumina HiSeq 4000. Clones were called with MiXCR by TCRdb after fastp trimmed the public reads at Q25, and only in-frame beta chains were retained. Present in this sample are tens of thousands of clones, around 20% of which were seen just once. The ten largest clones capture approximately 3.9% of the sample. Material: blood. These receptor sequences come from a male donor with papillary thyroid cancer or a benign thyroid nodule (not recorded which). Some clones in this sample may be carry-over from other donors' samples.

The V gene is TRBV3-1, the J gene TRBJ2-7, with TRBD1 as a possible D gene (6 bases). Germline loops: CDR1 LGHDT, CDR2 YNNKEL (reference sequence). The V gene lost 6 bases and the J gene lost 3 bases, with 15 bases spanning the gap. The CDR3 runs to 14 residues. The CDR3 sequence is CASSVSGEHYEQYF. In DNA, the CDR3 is TGTGCCAGCAGTGTATCAGGGGAGCACTACGAGCAGTACTTC.

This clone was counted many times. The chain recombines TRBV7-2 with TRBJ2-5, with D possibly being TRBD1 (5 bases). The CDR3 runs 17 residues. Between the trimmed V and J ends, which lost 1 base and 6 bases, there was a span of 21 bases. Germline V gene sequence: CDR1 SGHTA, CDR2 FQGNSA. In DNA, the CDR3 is TGTGCCAGCAGCTTAGGGGGTCGCAGGGTAATCTGGCAGACCCAGTACTTC. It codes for CASSLGGRRVIWQTQYF.

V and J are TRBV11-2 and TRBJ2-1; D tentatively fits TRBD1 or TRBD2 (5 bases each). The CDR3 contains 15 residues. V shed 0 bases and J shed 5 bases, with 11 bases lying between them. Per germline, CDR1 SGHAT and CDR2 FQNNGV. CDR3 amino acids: CASSLEVGENNEQFF. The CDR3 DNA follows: TGTGCCAGCAGCTTAGAGGTGGGGGAGAACAATGAGCAGTTCTTC.

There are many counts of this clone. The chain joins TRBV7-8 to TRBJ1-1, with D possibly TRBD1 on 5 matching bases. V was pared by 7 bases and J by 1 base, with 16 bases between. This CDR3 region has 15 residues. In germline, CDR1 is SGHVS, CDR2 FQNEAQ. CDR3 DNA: TGTGCCAGCATCCCCCGGCGGGGGGGGAACACTGAAGCTTTCTTT. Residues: CASIPRRGGNTEAFF.

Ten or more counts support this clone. The CDR3 loop is CASGPGQGNGYTF. CDR3 DNA: TGTGCCAGCGGACCGGGACAGGGAAATGGCTACACCTTC. The chain links TRBV6-1 to TRBJ1-2, with TRBD1 matching 9 bases. CDR1 and CDR2 (germline): MNHNS, SASEGT. The J segment lost 6 bases and the V segment lost 8 bases, leaving 7 bases of the junction unmatched. CDR3 length: 13 amino acids.

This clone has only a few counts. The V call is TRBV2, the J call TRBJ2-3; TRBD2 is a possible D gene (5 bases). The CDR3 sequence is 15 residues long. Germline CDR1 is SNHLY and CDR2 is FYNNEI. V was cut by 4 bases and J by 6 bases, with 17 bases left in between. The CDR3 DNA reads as TGTGCCAGCAGTGGACTATCGGCCTTCACGGATACGCAGTATTTT. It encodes CASSGLSAFTDTQYF.

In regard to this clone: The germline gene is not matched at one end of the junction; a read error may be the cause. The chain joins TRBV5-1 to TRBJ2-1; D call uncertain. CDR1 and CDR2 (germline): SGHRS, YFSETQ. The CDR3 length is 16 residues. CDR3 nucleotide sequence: TGCGCCAGCAGCTTGGTGGGTCTAAGCTCCTACAATGAGCAGCTCTTC. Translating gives CASSLVGLSSYNEQLF.

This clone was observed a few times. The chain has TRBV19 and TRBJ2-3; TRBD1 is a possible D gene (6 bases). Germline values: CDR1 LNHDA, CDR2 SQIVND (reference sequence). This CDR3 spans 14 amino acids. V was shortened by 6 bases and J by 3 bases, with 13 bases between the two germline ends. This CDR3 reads CASRLTGLTDTQYF. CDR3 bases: TGTGCCAGTAGGTTGACAGGCTTAACAGATACGCAGTATTTT.

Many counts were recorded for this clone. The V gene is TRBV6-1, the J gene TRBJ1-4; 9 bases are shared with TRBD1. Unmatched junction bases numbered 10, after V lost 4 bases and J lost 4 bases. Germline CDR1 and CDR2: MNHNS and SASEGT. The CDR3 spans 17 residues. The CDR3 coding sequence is TGTGCCAGCAGTGCCAAACCTCCGGGACAGGGTAATGAAAAACTGTTTTTT. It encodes CASSAKPPGQGNEKLFF.

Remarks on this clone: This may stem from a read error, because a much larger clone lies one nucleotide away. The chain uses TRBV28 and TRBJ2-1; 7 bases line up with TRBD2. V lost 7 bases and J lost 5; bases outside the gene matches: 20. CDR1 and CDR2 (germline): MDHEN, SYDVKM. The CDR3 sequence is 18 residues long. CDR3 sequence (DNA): TGTGCCAGCACCTCCGGGGGACTATCGGGAGGAGGGGACAATGAGCAGTTCTTC. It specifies CASTSGGLSGGGDNEQFF.

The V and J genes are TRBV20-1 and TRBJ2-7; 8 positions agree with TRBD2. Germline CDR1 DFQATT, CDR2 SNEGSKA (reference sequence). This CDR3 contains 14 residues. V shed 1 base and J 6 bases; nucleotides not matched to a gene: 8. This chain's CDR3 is CSARVAGGSIEQYF. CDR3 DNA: TGCAGTGCTAGAGTGGCGGGAGGCTCCATCGAGCAGTACTTC.